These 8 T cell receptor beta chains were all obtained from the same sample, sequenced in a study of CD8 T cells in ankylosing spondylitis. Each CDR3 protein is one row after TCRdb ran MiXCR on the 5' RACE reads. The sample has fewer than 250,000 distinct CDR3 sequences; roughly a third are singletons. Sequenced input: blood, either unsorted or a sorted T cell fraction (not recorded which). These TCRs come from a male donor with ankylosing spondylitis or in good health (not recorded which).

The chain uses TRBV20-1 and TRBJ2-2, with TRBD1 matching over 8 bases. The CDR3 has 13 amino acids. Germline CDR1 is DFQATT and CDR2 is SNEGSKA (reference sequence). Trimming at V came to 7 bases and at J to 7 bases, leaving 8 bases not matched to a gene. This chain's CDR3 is CSVRPQGGGELFF. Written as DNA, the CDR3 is TGCAGTGTCAGGCCACAGGGGGGCGGGGAGCTGTTTTTT.

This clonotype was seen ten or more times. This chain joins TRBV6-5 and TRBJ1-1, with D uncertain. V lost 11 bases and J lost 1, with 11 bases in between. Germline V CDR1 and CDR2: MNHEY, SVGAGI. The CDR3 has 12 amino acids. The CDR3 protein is CAVWDWNTEAFF. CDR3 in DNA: TGTGCCGTATGGGATTGGAACACTGAAGCTTTCTTT.

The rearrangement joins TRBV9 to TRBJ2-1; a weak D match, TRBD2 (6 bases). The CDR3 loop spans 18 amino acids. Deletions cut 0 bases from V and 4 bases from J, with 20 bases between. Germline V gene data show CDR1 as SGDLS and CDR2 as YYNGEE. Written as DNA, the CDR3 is TGTGCCAGCAGCGTAGCCCCGAGTGGTAGCGGCCAATACAATGAGCAGTTCTTC. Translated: CASSVAPSGSGQYNEQFF.

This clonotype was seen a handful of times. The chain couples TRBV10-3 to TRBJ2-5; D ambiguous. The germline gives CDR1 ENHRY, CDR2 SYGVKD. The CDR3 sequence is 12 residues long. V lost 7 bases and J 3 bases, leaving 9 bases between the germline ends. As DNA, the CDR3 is TGTGCCATCATAGAATGGGAAGAGACCCAGTACTTC. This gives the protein CAIIEWEETQYF.

The CDR3: CASTVPGTYEQYF. The CDR3 DNA sequence: TGTGCCAGCACCGTTCCAGGTACCTACGAGCAGTACTTC. The chain couples TRBV5-5 to TRBJ2-7; D gene ambiguous. CDR3 length equals 13 residues. Trimming removed 6 bases from V and 2 bases from J, with 12 bases in between. Germline assignment: CDR1 SGHKS and CDR2 YYEKEE (reference sequence).

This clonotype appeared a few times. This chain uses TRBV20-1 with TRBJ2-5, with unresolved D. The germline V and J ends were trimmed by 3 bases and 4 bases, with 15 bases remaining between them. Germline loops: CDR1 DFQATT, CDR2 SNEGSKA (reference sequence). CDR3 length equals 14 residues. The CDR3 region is CSASKDGSGETQYF. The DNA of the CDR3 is TGCAGTGCTAGTAAGGACGGGTCCGGAGAGACCCAGTACTTC.

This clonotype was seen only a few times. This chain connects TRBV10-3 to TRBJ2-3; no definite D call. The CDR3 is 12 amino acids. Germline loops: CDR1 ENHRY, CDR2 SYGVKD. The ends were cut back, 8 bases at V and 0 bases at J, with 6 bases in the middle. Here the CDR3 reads CAIGPSTDTQYF. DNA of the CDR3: TGTGCCATCGGACCAAGCACAGATACGCAGTATTTT.

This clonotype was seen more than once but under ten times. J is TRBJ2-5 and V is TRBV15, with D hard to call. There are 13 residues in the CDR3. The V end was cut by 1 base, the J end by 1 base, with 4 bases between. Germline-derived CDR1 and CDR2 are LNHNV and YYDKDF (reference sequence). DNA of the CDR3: TGTGCCACCAGCAGAGGGTTCCAAGAGACCCAGTACTTC. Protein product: CATSRGFQETQYF.